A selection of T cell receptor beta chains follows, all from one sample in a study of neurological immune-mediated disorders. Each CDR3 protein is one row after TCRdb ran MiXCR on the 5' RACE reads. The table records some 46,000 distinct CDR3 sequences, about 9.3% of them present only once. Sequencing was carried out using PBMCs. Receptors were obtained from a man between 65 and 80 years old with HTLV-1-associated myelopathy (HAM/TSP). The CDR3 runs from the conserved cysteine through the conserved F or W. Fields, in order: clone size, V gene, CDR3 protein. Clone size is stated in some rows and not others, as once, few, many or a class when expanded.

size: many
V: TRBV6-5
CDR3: CARSLLREQYF

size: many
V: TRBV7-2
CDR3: CASSLPGLVGGNEQFF

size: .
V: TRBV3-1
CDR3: CASSPTGQCGNTEAFF

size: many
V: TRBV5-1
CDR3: CASSRASTEVETQYF

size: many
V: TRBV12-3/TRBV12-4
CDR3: CASSYSGQGFSEQYF

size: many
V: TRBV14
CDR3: CASSPQSTGRNEQYF

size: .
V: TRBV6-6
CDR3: CASSYIGDNTEAFF

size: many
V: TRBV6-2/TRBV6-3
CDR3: CASSYSTAGQGGYEQYF

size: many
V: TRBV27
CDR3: CASSITGQGGYTF

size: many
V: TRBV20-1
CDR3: CSARPPLTGTFGQYF

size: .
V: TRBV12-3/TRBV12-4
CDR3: CARSVHRDLYTF

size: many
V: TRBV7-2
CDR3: CASSPGGSLNYGYTF

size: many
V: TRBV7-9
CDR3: CASSWGTSGIQYF

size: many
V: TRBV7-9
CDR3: CASSLNAETQYF

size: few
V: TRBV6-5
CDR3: CASSSGLYYEQYF

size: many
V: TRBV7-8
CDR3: CASSPGGPPYEQYF

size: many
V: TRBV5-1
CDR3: CASSLQANNEQFF

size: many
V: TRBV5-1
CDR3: CASSPGGNYNEQFF

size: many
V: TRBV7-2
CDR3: CASSYQGLASFNEQYF

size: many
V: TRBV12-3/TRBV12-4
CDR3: CASSRSGYTTGELFF

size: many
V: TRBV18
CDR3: CASSLQGQGPYEQYF

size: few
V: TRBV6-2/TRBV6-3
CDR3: CASSYDGGRVGDTQYF

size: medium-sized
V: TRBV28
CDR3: CASSFRIRRHQPQHF

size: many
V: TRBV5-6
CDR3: CASSAGLTLGANVLTF

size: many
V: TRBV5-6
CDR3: CASSLERTDTQYF

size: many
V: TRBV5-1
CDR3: CASSEGSALRDQYF

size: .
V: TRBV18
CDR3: CASSRGARNYGYTF

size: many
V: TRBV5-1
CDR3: CASSLGGDYGYTF

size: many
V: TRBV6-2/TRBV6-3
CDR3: CASATTRTGVEQYF

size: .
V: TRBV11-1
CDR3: CASSLDRHNEQFF

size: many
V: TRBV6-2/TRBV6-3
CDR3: CASTTQGRNSPLHF

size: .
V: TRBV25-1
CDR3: CASSGPTSGTNEQFF

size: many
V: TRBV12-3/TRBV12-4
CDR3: CASSYETGRYF

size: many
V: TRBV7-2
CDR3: CASSLAATSRKGYYEQYF